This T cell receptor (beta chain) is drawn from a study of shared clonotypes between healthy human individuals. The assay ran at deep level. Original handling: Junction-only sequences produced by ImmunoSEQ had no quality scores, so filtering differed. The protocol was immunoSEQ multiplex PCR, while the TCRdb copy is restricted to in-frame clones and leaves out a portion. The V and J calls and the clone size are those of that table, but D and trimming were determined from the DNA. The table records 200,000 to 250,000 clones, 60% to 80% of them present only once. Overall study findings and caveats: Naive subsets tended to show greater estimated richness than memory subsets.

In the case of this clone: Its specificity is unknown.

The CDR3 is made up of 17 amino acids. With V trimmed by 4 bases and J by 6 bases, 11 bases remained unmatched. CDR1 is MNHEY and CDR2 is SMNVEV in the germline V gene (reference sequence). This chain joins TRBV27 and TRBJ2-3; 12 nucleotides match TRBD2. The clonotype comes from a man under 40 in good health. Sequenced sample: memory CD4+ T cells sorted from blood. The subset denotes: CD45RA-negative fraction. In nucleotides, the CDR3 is TGTGCCAGCAGTTCCAGGGCGACTAGCGGGAGTTGGGATACGCAGTATTTT. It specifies CASSSRATSGSWDTQYF.